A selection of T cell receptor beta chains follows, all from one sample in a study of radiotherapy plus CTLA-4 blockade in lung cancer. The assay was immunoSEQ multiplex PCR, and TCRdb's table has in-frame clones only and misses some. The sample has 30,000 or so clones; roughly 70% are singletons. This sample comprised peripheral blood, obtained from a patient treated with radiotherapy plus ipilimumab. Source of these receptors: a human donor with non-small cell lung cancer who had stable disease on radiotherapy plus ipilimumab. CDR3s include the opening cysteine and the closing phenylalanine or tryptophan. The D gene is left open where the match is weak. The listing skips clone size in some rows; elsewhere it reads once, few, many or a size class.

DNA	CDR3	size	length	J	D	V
TGCAGCGCGATCCGGTGGGGAAATGGCTACACCTTC	CSAIRWGNGYTF	NA	12	TRBJ1-2	NA	TRBV29-1
TGTGCCAGCAGCGTAGTGTCCGACTGGGCGAACTCCTACAATGAGCAGTTCTTC	CASSVVSDWANSYNEQFF	few	18	TRBJ2-1	NA	TRBV9
TGTGCCAGCTCACCATATGCGGGCGGGAGGTCTCTCGAGCAGTACTTC	CASSPYAGGRSLEQYF	NA	16	TRBJ2-7	TRBD2	TRBV18
TGTGCCAGTAAGGTGCAGGGCCCTCTGGCCTATGGCTACACCTTC	CASKVQGPLAYGYTF	NA	15	TRBJ1-2	NA	TRBV19
TGTGCCAGCAGTTTAGCCAGAGGGACAGGGGGAACCCAGTACTTC	CASSLARGTGGTQYF	NA	15	TRBJ2-5	TRBD1	TRBV27
TGTGCCAGCTCACACAGGGGGCGGACCGGGGAGCTGTTTTTT	CASSHRGRTGELFF	NA	14	TRBJ2-2	TRBD1	TRBV7-8
TGTGCCAGTAAAGGGACAGGGACCTACGAGCAGTACTTC	CASKGTGTYEQYF	NA	13	TRBJ2-7	TRBD1	TRBV19
TGTGCCAGCAGTTTATCTAGGGACACGGTTGGAGAAAAACTGTTTTTT	CASSLSRDTVGEKLFF	NA	16	TRBJ1-4	NA	TRBV27
TGTGCCAGCACTCTCGTAGCGGGAGGCGCCTACGAGCAGTACTTC	CASTLVAGGAYEQYF	once	15	TRBJ2-7	TRBD2	TRBV6-7
TGTGCCAGCCCGACAGGGACTTCGGACGAGCAGTACTTC	CASPTGTSDEQYF	few	13	TRBJ2-7	NA	TRBV6-1
TGCGCCAGCAGCCCGGGCACTAGCGGGAGGGAAAGCACAGATACGCAGTATTTT	CASSPGTSGRESTDTQYF	NA	18	TRBJ2-3	TRBD2	TRBV4-3
TGCGCCAGCAGTGAGTCGGGGACTAGGGTTTCAGATACGCAGTATTTT	CASSESGTRVSDTQYF	NA	16	TRBJ2-3	TRBD2	TRBV10-1
TGTGGAACACCGGTGGCAGGGTGCAATCAGCCCCAGCATTTT	CGTPVAGCNQPQHF	NA	14	TRBJ1-5	NA	TRBV21-1
TGTGCCAGCAAGGGACTAGCGGGAGGGGTGCGATGTTTCTTC	CASKGLAGGVRCFF	NA	14	TRBJ2-1	TRBD2	TRBV11-2